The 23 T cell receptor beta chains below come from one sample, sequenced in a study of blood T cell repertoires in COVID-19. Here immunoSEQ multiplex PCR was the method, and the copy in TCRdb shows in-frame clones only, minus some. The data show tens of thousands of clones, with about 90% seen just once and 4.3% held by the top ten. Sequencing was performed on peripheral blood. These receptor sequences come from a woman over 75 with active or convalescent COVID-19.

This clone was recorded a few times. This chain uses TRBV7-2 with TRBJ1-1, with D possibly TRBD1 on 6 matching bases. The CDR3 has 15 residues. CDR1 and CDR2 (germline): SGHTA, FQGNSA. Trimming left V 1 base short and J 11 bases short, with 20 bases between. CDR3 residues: CASSLGQGHRIGAFF. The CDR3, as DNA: TGTGCCAGCAGCTTAGGTCAGGGACATAGGATTGGGGCTTTCTTT.

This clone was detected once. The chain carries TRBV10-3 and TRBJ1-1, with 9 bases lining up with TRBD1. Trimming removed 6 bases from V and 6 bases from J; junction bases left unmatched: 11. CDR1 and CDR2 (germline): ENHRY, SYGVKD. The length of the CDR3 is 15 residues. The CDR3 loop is CAIRGQGPPGAEAFF. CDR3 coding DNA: TGTGCCATCAGGGGACAGGGTCCCCCCGGGGCTGAAGCTTTCTTT.

In nucleotides, the CDR3 is TGTGCCAGCAGTCCCCACTGGACTAGCGGGAGTGCTGAGCAGTTCTTC. It is translated as CASSPHWTSGSAEQFF. J is TRBJ2-1 and V is TRBV6-6, with 13 positions matching TRBD2. The germline gives CDR1 MNHNY, CDR2 SVGAGI (reference sequence). The ends lost 5 bases at V and 9 bases at J; junction bases unmatched: 10. The CDR3 runs to 16 residues.

In nucleotides, the CDR3 is TGCGCCAGCAGCTTGGTAGCGGGAAGTGACAATGAGCAGTTCTTC. Translation: CASSLVAGSDNEQFF. V is TRBV5-1 and J is TRBJ2-1, with 8 bases fitting TRBD2. The germline V gene encodes CDR1 SGHRS and CDR2 YFSETQ. V shed 0 bases and J 5 bases; nucleotides not matched to a gene: 4. CDR3 length: 15 amino acids.

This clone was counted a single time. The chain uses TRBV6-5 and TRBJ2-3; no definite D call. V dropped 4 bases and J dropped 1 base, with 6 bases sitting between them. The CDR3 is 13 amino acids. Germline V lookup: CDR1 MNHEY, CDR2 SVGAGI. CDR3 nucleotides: TGTGCCAGCAGTTTCCCTGGCACAGATACGCAGTATTTT. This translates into CASSFPGTDTQYF.

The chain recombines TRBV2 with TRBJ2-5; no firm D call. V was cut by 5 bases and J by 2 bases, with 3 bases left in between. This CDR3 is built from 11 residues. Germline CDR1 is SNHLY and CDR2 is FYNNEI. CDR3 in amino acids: CASSLQETQYF. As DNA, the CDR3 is TGTGCCAGCAGTCTACAAGAGACCCAGTACTTC.

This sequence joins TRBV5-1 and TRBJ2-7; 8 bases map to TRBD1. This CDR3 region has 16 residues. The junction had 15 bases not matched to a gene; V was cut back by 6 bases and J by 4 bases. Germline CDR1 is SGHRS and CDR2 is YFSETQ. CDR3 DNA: TGCGCCAGCACCCCGGGGCAGGGGGCGGACTTTTACGAGCAGTACTTC. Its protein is CASTPGQGADFYEQYF.

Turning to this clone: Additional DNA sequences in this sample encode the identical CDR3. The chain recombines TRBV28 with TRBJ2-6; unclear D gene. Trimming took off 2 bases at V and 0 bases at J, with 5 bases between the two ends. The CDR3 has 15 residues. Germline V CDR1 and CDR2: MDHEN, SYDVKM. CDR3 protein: CASSLRGSGANVLTF. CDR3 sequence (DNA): TGTGCCAGCAGTTTAAGAGGCTCTGGGGCCAACGTCCTGACTTTC. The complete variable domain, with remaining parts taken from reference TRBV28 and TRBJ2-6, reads DVKVTQSSRYLVKRTGEKVFLECVQDMDHENMFWYRQDPGLGLRLIYFSYDVKMKEKGDIPEGYSVSREKKERFSLILESASTNQTSMYLCASSLRGSGANVLTFGAGSRLTVL.

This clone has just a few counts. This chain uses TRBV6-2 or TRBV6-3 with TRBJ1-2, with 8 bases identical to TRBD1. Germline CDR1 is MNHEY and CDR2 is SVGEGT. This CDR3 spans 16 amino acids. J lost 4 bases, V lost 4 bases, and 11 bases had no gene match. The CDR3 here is CASSSLPGQGSYGYTF. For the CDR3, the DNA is TGTGCCAGCAGTTCCCTACCCGGACAGGGATCCTATGGCTACACCTTC.

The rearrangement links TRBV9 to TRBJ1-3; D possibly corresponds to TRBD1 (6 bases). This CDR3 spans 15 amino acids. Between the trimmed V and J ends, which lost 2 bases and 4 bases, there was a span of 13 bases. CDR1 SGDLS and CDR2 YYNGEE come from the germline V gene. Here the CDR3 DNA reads TGTGCCAGCAGCGTTTCACAGGGCGCCGGAAACACCATATATTTT. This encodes CASSVSQGAGNTIYF.

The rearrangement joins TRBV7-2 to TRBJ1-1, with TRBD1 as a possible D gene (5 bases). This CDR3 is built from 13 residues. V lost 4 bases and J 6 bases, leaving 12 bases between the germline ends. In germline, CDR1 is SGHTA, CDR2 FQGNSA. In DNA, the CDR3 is TGTGCCAGCAGCTCTACTACAGGCTCTGAAGCTTTCTTT. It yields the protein CASSSTTGSEAFF.

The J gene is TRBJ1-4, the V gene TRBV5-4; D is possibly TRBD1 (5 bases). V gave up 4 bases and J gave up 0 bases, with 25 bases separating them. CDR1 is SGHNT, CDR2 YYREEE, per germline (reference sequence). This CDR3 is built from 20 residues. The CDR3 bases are TGTGCCAGCAGCACCTCCGGGACTCAAAAGTGGGCGGCAACTAATGAAAAACTGTTTTTT. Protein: CASSTSGTQKWAATNEKLFF.

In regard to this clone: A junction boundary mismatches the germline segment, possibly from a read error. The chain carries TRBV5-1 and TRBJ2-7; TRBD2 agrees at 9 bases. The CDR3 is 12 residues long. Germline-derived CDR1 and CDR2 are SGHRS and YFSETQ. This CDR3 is CASSSPGLAASF. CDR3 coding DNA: TGCGCCAGCAGCTCACCGGGACTAGCAGCCTCATTC.

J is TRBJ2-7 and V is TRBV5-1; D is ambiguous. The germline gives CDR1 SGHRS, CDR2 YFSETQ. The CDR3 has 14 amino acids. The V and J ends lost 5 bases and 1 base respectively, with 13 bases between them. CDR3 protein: CASRQEMVSYEQYF. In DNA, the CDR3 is TGCGCCAGCAGGCAAGAGATGGTTTCCTACGAGCAGTACTTC.

The CDR3 loop is CASSSAPRGRTYGYTF. In DNA, the CDR3 is TGTGCCAGCAGCTCCGCCCCCAGGGGGCGCACGTATGGCTACACCTTC. The chain employs TRBV7-9 and TRBJ1-2, with 8 nucleotides matching TRBD1. Germline values: CDR1 SEHNR, CDR2 FQNEAQ (reference sequence). V shed 4 bases and J 5 bases; nucleotides not matched to a gene: 12. This CDR3 has 16 residues.

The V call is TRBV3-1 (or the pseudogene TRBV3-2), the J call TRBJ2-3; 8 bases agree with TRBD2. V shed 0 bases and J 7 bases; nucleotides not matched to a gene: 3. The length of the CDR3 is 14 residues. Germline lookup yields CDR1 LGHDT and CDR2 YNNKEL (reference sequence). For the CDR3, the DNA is TGTGCCAGCAGCCAAGACGGACTAGCTTATACGCAGTATTTT. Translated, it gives CASSQDGLAYTQYF.

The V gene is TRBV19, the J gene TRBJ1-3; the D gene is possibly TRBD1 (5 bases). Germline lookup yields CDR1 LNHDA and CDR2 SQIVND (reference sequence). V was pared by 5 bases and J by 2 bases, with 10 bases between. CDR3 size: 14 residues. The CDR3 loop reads CASSPGLTGNTIYF. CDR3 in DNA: TGTGCCAGTAGTCCGGGACTAACTGGAAACACCATATATTTT.

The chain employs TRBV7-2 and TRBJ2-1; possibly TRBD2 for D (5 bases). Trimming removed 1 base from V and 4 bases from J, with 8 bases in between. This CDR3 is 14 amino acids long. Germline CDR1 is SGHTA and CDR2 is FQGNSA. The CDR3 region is CASSLEPGYNEQFF. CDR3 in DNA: TGTGCCAGCAGCTTAGAGCCGGGGTACAATGAGCAGTTCTTC.

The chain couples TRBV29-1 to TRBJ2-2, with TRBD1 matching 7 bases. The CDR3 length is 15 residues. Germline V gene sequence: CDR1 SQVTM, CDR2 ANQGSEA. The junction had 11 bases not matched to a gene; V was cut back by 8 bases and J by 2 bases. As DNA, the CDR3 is TGCAGCACCCGAATCGGGACAGTAAACACCGGGGAGCTGTTTTTT. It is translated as CSTRIGTVNTGELFF.

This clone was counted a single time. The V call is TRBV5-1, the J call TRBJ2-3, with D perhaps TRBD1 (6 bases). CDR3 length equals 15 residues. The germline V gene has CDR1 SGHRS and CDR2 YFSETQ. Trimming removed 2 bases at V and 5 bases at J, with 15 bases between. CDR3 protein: CASSLDRPGVDTQYF. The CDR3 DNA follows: TGCGCCAGCAGCTTAGACAGGCCCGGTGTAGATACGCAGTATTTT.

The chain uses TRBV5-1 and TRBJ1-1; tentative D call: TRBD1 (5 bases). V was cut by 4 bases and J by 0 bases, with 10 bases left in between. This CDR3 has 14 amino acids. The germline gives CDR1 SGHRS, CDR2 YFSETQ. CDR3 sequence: CASSIEGVNTEAFF. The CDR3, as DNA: TGCGCCAGCAGCATTGAAGGGGTGAACACTGAAGCTTTCTTT. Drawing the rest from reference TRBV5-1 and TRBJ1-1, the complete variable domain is KAGVTQTPRYLIKTRGQQVTLSCSPISGHRSVSWYQQTPGQGLQFLFEYFSETQRNKGNFPGRFSGRQFSNSRSEMNVSTLELGDSALYLCASSIEGVNTEAFFGQGTRLTVV.

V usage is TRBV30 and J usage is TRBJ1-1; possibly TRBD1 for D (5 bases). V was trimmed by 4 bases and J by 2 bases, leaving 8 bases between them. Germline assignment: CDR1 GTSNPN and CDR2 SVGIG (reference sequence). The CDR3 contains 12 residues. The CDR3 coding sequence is TGTGCCTGGATGGACACAAACACTGAAGCTTTCTTT. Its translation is CAWMDTNTEAFF.

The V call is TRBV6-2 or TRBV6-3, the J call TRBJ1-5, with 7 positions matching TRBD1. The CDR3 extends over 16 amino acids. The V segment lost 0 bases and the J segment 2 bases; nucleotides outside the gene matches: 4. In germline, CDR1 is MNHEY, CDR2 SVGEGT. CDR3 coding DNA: TGTGCCAGCAGTTACTCGGCCGGGACAGGCAATCAGCCCCAGCATTTT. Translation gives CASSYSAGTGNQPQHF.